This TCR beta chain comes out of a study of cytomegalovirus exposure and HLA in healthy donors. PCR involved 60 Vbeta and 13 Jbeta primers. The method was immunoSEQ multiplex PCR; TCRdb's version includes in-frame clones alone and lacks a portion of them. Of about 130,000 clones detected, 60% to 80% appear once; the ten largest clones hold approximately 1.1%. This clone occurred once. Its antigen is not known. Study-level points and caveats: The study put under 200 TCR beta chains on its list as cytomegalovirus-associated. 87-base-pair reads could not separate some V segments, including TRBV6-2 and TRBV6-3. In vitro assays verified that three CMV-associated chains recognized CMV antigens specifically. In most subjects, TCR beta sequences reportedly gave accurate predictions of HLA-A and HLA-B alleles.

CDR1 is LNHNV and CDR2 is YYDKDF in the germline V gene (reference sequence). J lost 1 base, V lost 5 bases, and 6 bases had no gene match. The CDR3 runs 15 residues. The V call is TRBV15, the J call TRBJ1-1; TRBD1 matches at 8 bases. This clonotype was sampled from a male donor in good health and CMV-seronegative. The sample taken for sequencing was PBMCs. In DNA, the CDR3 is TGTGCCACCAGCGGCGGGACAGGAGAGAACACTGAAGCTTTCTTT. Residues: CATSGGTGENTEAFF.